This TCR beta chain was retrieved from a study of CD8+ T cells in alopecia areata. Study-wide results and caveats: Lesional scalp exceeded normal scalp in clonality, especially in alopecia totalis/universalis. Any link of baseline CD8+ expansion to response, resting on one nonresponder, remains uncertain. Amid tofacitinib therapy, many expanded lesional clones stayed present in scalp and blood.

V was pared by 1 base and J by 2 bases, with 15 bases between. The CDR3 contains 16 residues. The germline CDR1 and CDR2 sequences are LNHNV and YYDKDF (reference sequence). This sample's treatment: oral pan-JAK inhibitor, 5-10 mg twice daily. To note about this clone: What it recognizes is unknown.

Reverse transcription of extracted RNA yielded cDNA, which provided the sequencing template. Only in-frame clones appear in the TCRdb table, and some are missing; sequencing was by immunoSEQ multiplex PCR. The top ten clones hold roughly an eighth of a sample with 170,000 or so clones, roughly 64% of them seen once. The specimen comprised CD8+ T cells sorted from blood, sampled at week 24, from a patient treated with tofacitinib. This clonotype was sampled from a human donor with alopecia areata. The chain has TRBV15 and TRBJ2-7; D assignment may be TRBD1 or TRBD2 (5 bases each). CDR3 sequence: CATSRVPPGGTYEQYF. The CDR3 nucleotides read TGTGCCACCAGCAGAGTCCCTCCTGGGGGAACCTACGAGCAGTACTTC.